The next 21 T cell receptor beta chains were all read from a single sample in a study of regulatory T cells in long-lasting Graves disease. The authors built TCR beta libraries using iRepertoire HTBI primers and Arm-PCR of CDR3 regions. MiXCR, run by TCRdb on the multiplex PCR reads, gives a single entry per CDR3 protein. The sample records 500,000 to 800,000 distinct CDR3 sequences, around 30% being singletons. Indicated time point: persistent/refractory GD, antithyroid drugs over 5 years with positive TRAb. PBMCs were the source of the RNA used for TCR sequencing. The source was peripheral blood mononuclear cells (PBMCs), collected when the disease was refractory, from a patient treated with antithyroid drugs. These receptor sequences come from a female donor with Graves disease.

The V gene is TRBV19, the J gene TRBJ2-2; 10 nucleotides agree with TRBD2. The CDR3 spans 16 residues. The trim removed 11 bases at V and 4 bases at J, leaving 13 bases unmatched. CDR1 is LNHDA, CDR2 SQIVND, per germline (reference sequence). CDR3 in amino acids: CAGGLAGEEGTGELFF. CDR3 DNA sequence: TGTGCCGGAGGCCTAGCGGGAGAAGAGGGCACCGGGGAGCTGTTTTTT.

The rearrangement links TRBV10-3 to TRBJ1-4; no reliable D call. The CDR3 loop spans 15 amino acids. V was cut by 0 bases and J by 4 bases, with 9 bases left in between. In germline, CDR1 is ENHRY, CDR2 SYGVKD. The CDR3 DNA follows: TGTGCCATCAGTGAGTCGGCCGACTTTAATGAAAAACTGTTTTTT. Translated: CAISESADFNEKLFF.

This clonotype appeared a few times. The chain is built from TRBV19 and TRBJ1-5; D call uncertain. The CDR3 is made up of 14 amino acids. The V and J ends lost 10 bases and 5 bases respectively, with 18 bases between them. CDR1 and CDR2 (germline): LNHDA, SQIVND (reference sequence). This chain's CDR3 is CAIGPRGGHQPQHF. The CDR3 bases are TGTGCCATAGGACCTCGAGGTGGTCATCAGCCCCAGCATTTT.

The rearrangement joins TRBV6-1 to TRBJ2-4; D perhaps matches TRBD2 (6 bases). V gave up 6 bases and J gave up 3 bases, with 15 bases separating them. Germline V gene lookup returns CDR1 MNHNS and CDR2 SASEGT. This CDR3 comprises 15 residues. CDR3 in amino acids: CASRPGPGGKNIQYF. CDR3 nucleotide sequence: TGTGCCAGCAGACCCGGCCCCGGGGGCAAAAACATTCAGTACTTC.

This clonotype has a handful of counts. The chain is built from TRBV6-1 and TRBJ2-7; TRBD2 matches at 8 bases. Per germline, CDR1 MNHNS and CDR2 SASEGT. This CDR3 contains 14 residues. Germline trimming cut 4 bases from V and 3 bases from J; bases unmatched to any gene: 5. CDR3 amino acids: CASSAGTSNYEQYF. CDR3 nucleotide sequence: TGTGCCAGCAGTGCCGGGACTAGTAACTACGAGCAGTACTTC.

This clonotype was recorded at least ten times. The chain combines TRBV28 with TRBJ1-2; D is perhaps TRBD1 (5 bases). This CDR3 region has 13 residues. The V gene lost 4 bases and the J gene lost 8 bases, with 14 bases spanning the gap. Germline loops: CDR1 MDHEN, CDR2 SYDVKM. The CDR3, as DNA: TGTGCCAGCAGTTCGTCCCGGGGGGGGGGCTACACCTTC. Protein product: CASSSSRGGGYTF.

CDR3 DNA sequence: TGTGCCAGCAGCCAGATTCACGGGGGACTAGCGGGACTGGGGGCCAATGAGCAGTTCTTC. As protein: CASSQIHGGLAGLGANEQFF. The chain has TRBV4-2 and TRBJ2-5, with TRBD2 matching 13 bases. The end of the DNA is better explained by TRBJ2-1, so the J call may be wrong. The germline gives CDR1 LGHNA, CDR2 YNFKEQ. The CDR3 contains 20 residues.

Concerning this clonotype itself: The junction departs from germline at one end; a sequencing error may be responsible. The chain has TRBV5-1 and TRBJ1-1, with D hard to call. This CDR3 is 14 amino acids long. Per the germline V gene, CDR1 is SGHRS and CDR2 is YFSETQ. Here the CDR3 DNA reads TGCGCCAGCAGCTTTAAGGGCCAGAACACTAAAGCTTTCTTT. This encodes CASSFKGQNTKAFF.

This rearrangement joins TRBV29-1 to TRBJ1-5, with 10 nucleotides matching TRBD1. V was clipped by 6 bases and J by 3 bases; unmatched bases: 2. The CDR3 runs 13 residues. CDR1 is SQVTM and CDR2 is ANQGSEA in the germline V gene. CDR3 nucleotides: TGCAGCGTGGGGACAGGGGTCAATCAGCCCCAGCATTTT. Translation gives CSVGTGVNQPQHF.

A few counts support this clonotype. The chain joins TRBV5-4 to TRBJ2-7; weak D call: TRBD1 (6 bases). V was clipped by 0 bases and J by 3 bases, with 16 bases between them. CDR1 and CDR2 (germline): SGHNT, YYREEE (reference sequence). The CDR3 consists of 16 residues. The CDR3 DNA follows: TGTGCCAGCAGCTTGGGTGGGGGCGGTCCCCTCTACGAGCAGTACTTC. Protein: CASSLGGGGPLYEQYF.

To note about this clonotype: One junction end disagrees with the germline gene, perhaps due to a read error. The chain recombines TRBV6-1 with TRBJ2-1; TRBD2 matches 7 bases. Germline loops: CDR1 MNHNS, CDR2 SASEGT. The CDR3 totals 10 residues. In DNA form, the CDR3 reads TGTGCCAGCAGTGGGCAAGGGACTAACTTC. Protein sequence: CASSGQGTNF.

The V call is TRBV10-3, the J call TRBJ1-1, with D tentatively TRBD1 (5 bases). V was cut by 0 bases and J by 5 bases, with 13 bases left in between. The CDR3 has 15 amino acids. Germline-derived CDR1 and CDR2 are ENHRY and SYGVKD. CDR3 DNA: TGTGCCATCAGTGAGTCGCGGGAGTGGGGGACTGAAGCTTTCTTT. It is translated as CAISESREWGTEAFF.

This clonotype occurred a few times. The chain links TRBV6-1 to TRBJ2-2, with TRBD2 matching over 13 bases. This CDR3 region has 18 residues. J was trimmed by 4 bases and V by 4 bases; bases with no gene match: 9. CDR1 and CDR2 (germline): MNHNS, SASEGT. CDR3 amino acids: CASSGTSGRDHGTGELFF. CDR3 sequence (DNA): TGTGCCAGCAGTGGGACTAGCGGGAGAGACCACGGCACCGGGGAGCTGTTTTTT.

This clonotype was recorded at least ten times. In DNA form, the CDR3 reads TGTGCCAGCAGAGACAGGGGGTACAACGTCCTGACTTTC. It yields the protein CASRDRGYNVLTF. The chain links TRBV6-1 to TRBJ2-6; 9 bases map to TRBD1. The CDR3 runs 13 residues. With V trimmed by 6 bases and J by 9 bases, 3 bases remained unmatched. From germline, CDR1 is MNHNS and CDR2 SASEGT.

The chain is built from TRBV20-1 and TRBJ1-5, with D tentatively TRBD1 (5 bases). From germline, CDR1 is DFQATT and CDR2 SNEGSKA (reference sequence). The CDR3 runs to 18 residues. Trimming took off 5 bases at V and 0 bases at J, with 23 bases between the two ends. The CDR3 DNA sequence: TGCAGTGCTGCACCCGGACACGGAGGCTCTCTTAGCAATCAGCCCCAGCATTTT. Residues: CSAAPGHGGSLSNQPQHF.

At least ten counts were recorded for this clonotype. This chain links TRBV11-2 with TRBJ2-7, with 9 positions matching TRBD1. The CDR3 extends over 16 amino acids. Germline CDR1 SGHAT, CDR2 FQNNGV. With V trimmed by 0 bases and J by 4 bases, 7 bases remained unmatched. The DNA of the CDR3 is TGTGCCAGCAGCTTAGATCTGGGACAGGGCCGGTACGAGCAGTACTTC. Amino acid sequence: CASSLDLGQGRYEQYF.

This clonotype was seen ten or more times. The junction shows a germline mismatch at one end, possibly a read error. The chain has TRBV5-1 and TRBJ2-5; D is perhaps TRBD1 (5 bases). Germline values: CDR1 SGHRS, CDR2 YFSETQ. The CDR3 loop spans 13 amino acids. DNA for the CDR3: TGTGCCAGCAGCTTACGACAGAAAGAGACCCAGTACTTC. It encodes CASSLRQKETQYF. The full variable domain, its missing parts supplied by reference TRBV5-1 and TRBJ2-5, is KAGVTQTPRYLIKTRGQQVTLSCSPISGHRSVSWYQQTPGQGLQFLFEYFSETQRNKGNFPGRFSGRQFSNSRSEMNVSTLELGDSALYLCASSLRQKETQYFGPGTRLLVL.

Concerning this clonotype: A single base separates this from a much larger clone, so it may be a read error. This sequence joins TRBV28 and TRBJ2-2; either TRBD1 or TRBD2 may supply D (5 bases each). V dropped 4 bases and J dropped 6 bases, with 9 bases sitting between them. Germline V gene sequence: CDR1 MDHEN, CDR2 SYDVKM. The CDR3 loop spans 13 amino acids. This chain's CDR3 is CASSSGAAGELFF. DNA for the CDR3: TGTGCCAGCAGTTCCGGGGCCGCCGGGGAGCTGTTTTTT. The entire variable domain, with the rest obtained from reference TRBV28 and TRBJ2-2, is as follows: DVKVTQSSRYLVKRTGEKVFLECVQDMDHENMFWYRQDPGLGLRLIYFSYDVKMKEKGDIPEGYSVSREKKERFSLILESASTNQTSMYLCASSSGAAGELFFGEGSRLTVL.

The genes are TRBV6-5 and TRBJ1-2; 7 nucleotides match TRBD1. The CDR3 spans 15 residues. Unmatched junction bases numbered 10, after V lost 2 bases and J lost 7 bases. CDR1 MNHEY and CDR2 SVGAGI come from the germline V gene. CDR3 nucleotide sequence: TGTGCCAGCAGTTACCCCCAGACAGGGCACTCTGGCTACACCTTC. It is translated as CASSYPQTGHSGYTF.

This clonotype was observed a few times. This rearrangement joins TRBV11-1 to TRBJ2-7; weak D call: TRBD1 (5 bases). The CDR3 length is 15 residues. With 1 base removed from V and 4 bases from J, the gap between germline ends came to 14 bases. The germline gives CDR1 SGHAT, CDR2 FQDESV (reference sequence). CDR3 DNA: TGTGCCAGCAGCTTAGGGGTAGGGGAACGGTACGAGCAGTACTTC. It specifies CASSLGVGERYEQYF.

This chain links TRBV29-1 with TRBJ2-7, with 10 nucleotides matching TRBD1. The ends lost 3 bases at V and 3 bases at J; junction bases unmatched: 8. The CDR3 has 15 amino acids. CDR1 is SQVTM and CDR2 is ANQGSEA in the germline V gene. CDR3 sequence reads: CSVEIPGQGLYEQYF. The CDR3 DNA is TGCAGCGTTGAGATTCCGGGACAGGGGCTCTACGAGCAGTACTTC.